The rows below give T cell receptor beta chains drawn from one sample of a study of T cell changes during pregnancy in multiple sclerosis. Profiled with immunoSEQ multiplex PCR; TCRdb holds only in-frame clones, not every one. The sample has around 69,000 clones, roughly 88% seen once. Sample: peripheral blood, taken in the third trimester of pregnancy. These receptor sequences come from a female donor with multiple sclerosis, enrolled in a pregnancy study. Each CDR3 is given with its conserved first and last residue. D genes are given only for firm matches. For some rows the clone size is stated as once, few or many, or as a class when expanded; others skip it.

TRBV7-6	.	.	TRBJ1-1	TGTGCCAGCAGCTTAGTCGCAGGGGACACTGAAGCTTTCTTT	CASSLVAGDTEAFF
TRBV7-9	.	TRBD1	TRBJ1-4	TGTGCCAGCAGCTCAGACAGGGGTGGGGAAAAACTGTTTTTT	CASSSDRGGEKLFF
TRBV7-8	.	TRBD1	TRBJ2-3	TGTGCCAGCAGCTTAACGAGGACAGGGATATTCACAGATACGCAGTATTTT	CASSLTRTGIFTDTQYF
TRBV2	once	TRBD1	TRBJ1-1	TGTGCCAGCAGACTCAGGGACAGTCCGGAGGCTTTCTTT	CASRLRDSPEAFF
TRBV11-3	.	.	TRBJ2-2	TGTGCCAGCAGCCGCAGGGGACCGAACACCGGGGAGCTGTTTTTT	CASSRRGPNTGELFF
TRBV30	.	.	TRBJ2-2	TGTGCCTGGAGTGCCCCCAAGGAGCTGTTTTTT	CAWSAPKELFF
TRBV5-5	.	.	TRBJ1-1	TGTGCCAGCAGCTTGTATCCATTGAGGAACACTGAAGCTTTCTTT	CASSLYPLRNTEAFF
TRBV5-1	.	TRBD1	TRBJ2-6	TGCGCCAGCAGCTCTGACAGGGCTGGGGCCAACGTCCTGACTTTC	CASSSDRAGANVLTF
TRBV5-1	.	.	TRBJ1-2	TGCGCCAGCAGGAAGGCTACCCCGGGACAATATGGCTACACCTTC	CASRKATPGQYGYTF
TRBV6-4	.	TRBD2	TRBJ2-1	TGTGCCAGCAGTGAAAGGACTAGCGGGGGGGATGAGCAGTTCTTC	CASSERTSGGDEQFF
TRBV2	.	.	TRBJ1-6	TGTGCCAGCAGTGAACAGGGACAAGGAAATTCACCCCTCCACTTT	CASSEQGQGNSPLHF
TRBV7-9	.	.	TRBJ1-1	TGTGCCAGCAGCTTAGCCGCGGCACCGGCGGCTTTCTTT	CASSLAAAPAAFF
TRBV13	once	TRBD1	TRBJ2-7	TGTGCCAGCAGCTTCGACAGGGACGAGCAGTACTTC	CASSFDRDEQYF
TRBV4-1	.	.	TRBJ1-4	TGCGCCAGCAGCCCTTGGCCTCGGACAGAAGAAAAACTGTTTTTT	CASSPWPRTEEKLFF
TRBV29-1	.	TRBD1	TRBJ1-2	TGCAGCGTAGACGACAGGGCCTGGGAGGATTATGGCTACACCTTC	CSVDDRAWEDYGYTF
TRBV28	.	.	TRBJ1-3	TGTGCCAGCAGTTACGGGGGAAACACCATATATTTT	CASSYGGNTIYF
TRBV5-1	.	TRBD1	TRBJ1-2	TGCGCCAGCAGCTTGGGGGACAGCTATGGCTACACCTTC	CASSLGDSYGYTF
TRBV19	.	TRBD1	TRBJ1-1	TGTGCCAGTACTGGGACAGGGGGGACGAACACTGAAGCTTTCTTT	CASTGTGGTNTEAFF
TRBV6-4	.	TRBD2	TRBJ2-1	TGTGCCAGCAGTGGTACTAGCGGGGGGGTAAATGAGCAGTTCTTC	CASSGTSGGVNEQFF
TRBV25-1	once	.	TRBJ2-7	TGTGCCAGCCCTTCTTTCCGGGGAGACAGGAGCTCCTACGAGCAGTACTTC	CASPSFRGDRSSYEQYF
TRBV10-3	.	TRBD1	TRBJ1-1	TGTGCCATCAGCAAGGGACAGATGAACACTGAAGCTTTCTTT	CAISKGQMNTEAFF
TRBV11-2	.	TRBD2	TRBJ2-7	TGTGCCAGCAGCCCCCTAGCGGGGTCTTACGAGCAGTACTTC	CASSPLAGSYEQYF
TRBV29-1	.	.	TRBJ2-3	TGCAGCGTTAGGCCGGGAGACGGCACAGATACGCAGTATTTT	CSVRPGDGTDTQYF
TRBV7-9	.	TRBD1	TRBJ1-2	TGTGCCAGCAGCGTCACCCAGACAGGGGTCCGTGGCTACACCTTC	CASSVTQTGVRGYTF
TRBV27	.	TRBD1	TRBJ2-2	TGTGCCAGCAGTTTATCCCGACAGACAGGGATGAACACCGGGGAGCTGTTTTTT	CASSLSRQTGMNTGELFF
TRBV10-3	.	.	TRBJ1-1	TGTGCCATCAGTGATCCCGGGTCCGGGAACACTGAAGCTTTCTTT	CAISDPGSGNTEAFF
TRBV5-1	.	TRBD2	TRBJ2-5	TGCGCCAGCAGCCCCGGACTAGCGGGGCAAGAGACCCAGTACTTC	CASSPGLAGQETQYF
TRBV19	.	.	TRBJ1-6	TGTGCCAGTAGTATACCCAGGTATAATTCACCCCTCCACTTT	CASSIPRYNSPLHF
TRBV19	once	TRBD1	TRBJ1-1	TGTGCCAGTAGTCTCGGACAGGGTTGGACTGAAGCTTTCTTT	CASSLGQGWTEAFF
TRBV5-8	.	.	TRBJ1-2	TGTGCCAGCAGCTTGGCCGGGTGGAGGGCAGGCTATGGCTACACCTTC	CASSLAGWRAGYGYTF
TRBV10-3	.	TRBD1	TRBJ1-2	TGTGCCATCACGCCGACAGGGAAGCCTTCGGGAGGCTACACCTTC	CAITPTGKPSGGYTF
TRBV7-2	.	.	TRBJ1-5	TGTGCCAGCAGCTTAGACGGGGTTAGGCCCCAGCATTTT	CASSLDGVRPQHF
TRBV7-9	.	.	TRBJ1-3	TGTGCCAGCCGAGGGGACACACCATACACCATATATTTT	CASRGDTPYTIYF
TRBV29-1	.	.	TRBJ1-3	TGCAGCGTTGAAGGGGGGCGACACACCATATATTTT	CSVEGGRHTIYF
TRBV28	.	.	TRBJ1-1	TGTGCCAGCAGTTTGACGGGGAACACTGAAGCTTTCTTT	CASSLTGNTEAFF
TRBV19	.	TRBD1	TRBJ1-2	TGTGCCAGTAGCCCTCCAACCGGGACAGACATTGGCTACACCTTC	CASSPPTGTDIGYTF
TRBV20-1	.	.	TRBJ1-2	TGCAGTGCTAGCCAGTACTATGGCTACACCTTC	CSASQYYGYTF
TRBV18	.	TRBD1	TRBJ1-4	TGTGCCAGCTCCACAGGGGGCAATGAAAAACTGTTTTTT	CASSTGGNEKLFF
TRBV5-4	.	TRBD1	TRBJ1-5	TGTGCCAGCAGGCGGGGAGGGACAGGCCTCTGGGTGCCCCAGCATTTT	CASRRGGTGLWVPQHF
TRBV9	.	.	TRBJ2-6	TGTGCCAGCAGCGCGGGGTACTGGGTCTCTGGGGCCAACGTCCTGACTTTC	CASSAGYWVSGANVLTF
TRBV6-4	.	TRBD1	TRBJ1-2	TGTGCCAGCAGTGCCGGACAGGGGGGCGATGGCTACACCTTC	CASSAGQGGDGYTF
TRBV6-5	.	.	TRBJ1-4	TGTGCCAGCAGACTGACGGACAATAATGAAAAACTGTTTTTT	CASRLTDNNEKLFF
TRBV18	.	.	TRBJ2-7	TGTGCCAGCTCACCACTCTCCCAGCAGGCATCCTACGAGCAGTACTTC	CASSPLSQQASYEQYF
TRBV7-9	.	TRBD1	TRBJ1-2	TGTGCCAGCAGGACCCTTAGGGGGCGCGACTATGGCTACACCTTC	CASRTLRGRDYGYTF
TRBV7-2	.	.	TRBJ2-5	TGTGCCAGCAGCCAACAACGGGTCTCCCAGTACTTC	CASSQQRVSQYF
TRBV5-4	.	TRBD2	TRBJ2-1	TGTGCCAGCAGCCAAAGGACTAGCGGGGGGAATGAGCAGTTCTTC	CASSQRTSGGNEQFF
TRBV5-5	few	TRBD1	TRBJ1-1	TGTGCCAGCAGCTTCCACCGGGGGACAGGCACTGAAGCTTTCTTT	CASSFHRGTGTEAFF
TRBV6-4	.	.	TRBJ2-3	TGTGCCAGCAGTGAGGCGGGGGCGGCAGATACGCAGTATTTT	CASSEAGAADTQYF
TRBV5-4	.	TRBD2	TRBJ2-3	TGTGCCAGCAGCTTATCATGGGGCGGGGGGGCCGGAGCAGATACGCAGTATTTT	CASSLSWGGGAGADTQYF
TRBV4-2	.	TRBD2	TRBJ2-7	TGTGCCAGCAGCCAAGATGCCAGCGGGGGTTCCTACGAGCAGTACTTC	CASSQDASGGSYEQYF